The source of this T cell receptor (beta chain) is a study of T cells in women clearing cervical HPV infection (dated by TCRdb to the late 2010s). Turning to the overall study: Cases were 25 women with histologically confirmed HPV16-related CIN3 or worse, including a couple of invasive cancers. An exploratory proof-of-principle case-control study, nested within the Guanacaste HPV Natural History Study in Costa Rica, was conducted to compare TCR repertoires across cervical HPV16 outcomes. Case blood was taken at the visit when the lesion was first identified, whereas control blood was taken when infection was no longer detected. As quality controls, five blinded duplicates were added to each group, bringing the total to about 60 samples made up of approximately 50 participants and 10 replicates. Among cases, blood sampling occurred a median of about 150 days after lesion detection, with an interquartile range of about 90 to 200 days. The controls were fewer than 30 women whose single incident HPV16 infection cleared within 12 months with no development of precancer or cancer. Since HLA typing was available for only a few women, HLA type could not be ruled out as a confounder. The parent cohort enrolled under 11,000 women aged 18 or older in Guanacaste, Costa Rica, in about 1992 to 1995 and followed the women for more than six years. Cases and controls were matched on age within five years and on year of sample collection. Median age was about 30 years in cases versus around 40 in controls, and baseline characteristics did not differ significantly.

Every participant had a single incident cervical HPV16 infection, and women with prevalent HPV16 infections were excluded. Cervical HPV DNA was detected with MY09/MY11 PCR, and genotyping was done by dot-blot hybridization. Roughly 16 mL of heparinized blood were centrifuged, and the buffy coat was split into aliquots, frozen at -30 degrees C, and then kept at -80 degrees C. QIAGEN kits were used to extract genomic DNA from the buffy coat specimens. About this clone itself: It has no known antigen specificity. The CDR3 goes on 3 residues after the read ends, and that part is filled in from the germline J gene.

Per the germline V gene (reference sequence), SSHAT is the CDR1 and FNYEAQ is the CDR2. Inclusive of the bounding cysteine and phenylalanine, the CDR3 is 15 residues long. The CDR3 was read in part: 36 bases, with the frame set at base 1. V is clipped by 5 bases and J by 2 bases, and the sequence between their germline boundaries is 12 bases long. General findings and caveats noted by the study authors: Lower TRBV6-7 relative abundance was observed in cases than in controls (roughly 0.12% versus 0.15%; Bonferroni P = 0.0008). CIN3+ cases had significantly higher TCR repertoire richness than controls across sequencing depths, but evenness did not differ between the groups. Cases were distinguished from controls with an estimated AUC of around 0.85 by random forest classifiers combining richness and V gene abundances. Because the number of T cells in each sample was unknown, differences in richness could reflect differing T-cell content rather than repertoire biology. Because of the cross-sectional design, the study could not determine whether the associations came before infection or resulted from infection, and neither effector/memory subsets nor HPV-specific T cells were isolated.

TCR beta CDR3 regions were amplified by multiplex PCR from an average of around 1,200 ng genomic DNA per sample using the immunoSEQ assay. The assay corrected primer bias using a complete synthetic TCR repertoire to establish an amplification baseline. The amplicons were sequenced using the Illumina platform. Turning to the authors' computational methods: Sequences were error-corrected by clustering with frequency ratios and a modified nearest-neighbor algorithm, then analyzed in the immunoSEQ Analyzer with IMGT gene definitions. TCR richness and evenness were averaged over 20 rarefaction repeats at each rarefaction depth, excluding samples with fewer sequences than the depth. Wilcoxon rank sum tests with FDR correction were used to compare relative abundances of V, D and J genes between the groups. In the blinded duplicates, the intraclass correlation was less than 97% for TCR richness and averaged about 80% across 65 to 85 gene segments. As stored in TCRdb, this immuneACCESS dataset retains in-frame rearrangements with V and J assigned. A fraction of the clones does not appear; measured against another copy, unresolved V genes explain less than half of the discrepancy, and the remainder lacks a known reason. That table gives V, J and clone size, and the DNA gave D and trimming. This sample's table carries about 20,000 clones. The ten most abundant clones make up approximately 7% of the sample.

Sequenced: blood buffy coat. The chain links TRBV7-7 with TRBJ2-2; possibly the D gene is TRBD2, per 6 matching bases. The receptor was isolated from a woman between 18 and 69 years old with a cervical HPV16 infection that either progressed to CIN3+ or cleared (not recorded which). The CDR3 in this case is CASSQTGLNTGELFF. CDR3 bases read: TGTGCCAGCAGCCAAACGGGACTCAACACCGGGGAG.